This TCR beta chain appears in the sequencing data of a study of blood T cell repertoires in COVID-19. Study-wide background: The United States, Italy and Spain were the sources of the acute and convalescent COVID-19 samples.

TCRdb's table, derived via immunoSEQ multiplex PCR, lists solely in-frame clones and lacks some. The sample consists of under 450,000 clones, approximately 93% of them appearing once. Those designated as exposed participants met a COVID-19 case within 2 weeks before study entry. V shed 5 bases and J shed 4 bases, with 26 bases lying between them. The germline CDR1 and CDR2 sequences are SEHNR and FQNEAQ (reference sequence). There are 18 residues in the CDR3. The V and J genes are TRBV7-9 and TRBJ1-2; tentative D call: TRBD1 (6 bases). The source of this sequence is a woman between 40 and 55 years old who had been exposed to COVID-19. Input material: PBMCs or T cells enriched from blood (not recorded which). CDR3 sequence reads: CASSPIPVHLQDSYGYTF. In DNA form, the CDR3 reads TGTGCCAGCAGCCCGATCCCCGTTCACCTTCAGGACAGCTATGGCTACACCTTC.